Presented here are 10 T cell receptor beta chains from one specimen sequenced in a study of cytomegalovirus exposure and HLA in healthy donors. PCR used 60 Vbeta primers and 13 Jbeta primers. Clones were read by immunoSEQ multiplex PCR, and TCRdb kept only the in-frame ones, dropping some. The sample yields some 130,000 clones, about 66% seen once. Material: PBMCs. These receptors were collected from a man aged 25 to 45 in good health and CMV-seropositive.

This chain connects TRBV6-5 to TRBJ2-7, with 11 bases lining up with TRBD2. This CDR3 has 15 residues. Trimming cost V 6 bases and J 4 bases; bases outside gene matches: 8. Germline CDR1 is MNHEY and CDR2 is SVGAGI. CDR3: CASSTPGLAAYEQYF. The CDR3 region has the DNA TGTGCCAGCAGCACACCGGGACTAGCGGCTTACGAGCAGTACTTC.

The gene calls are TRBV7-2 and TRBJ2-7, with a possible D match to TRBD1 (6 bases). Deletions cut 3 bases from V and 5 bases from J, with 14 bases between. CDR3 length equals 14 residues. CDR1 is SGHTA and CDR2 is FQGNSA in the germline V gene. The CDR3 is CASSFLQGSHEQYF. The CDR3 nucleotides are TGTGCCAGCAGCTTCTTACAGGGTTCCCACGAGCAGTACTTC.

The gene calls are TRBV7-9 and TRBJ2-3; 8 positions match TRBD2. This CDR3 has 15 amino acids. CDR1 is SEHNR and CDR2 is FQNEAQ in the germline V gene (reference sequence). Trimming removed 3 bases from V and 1 base from J; junction bases left unmatched: 3. CDR3: CASSLALAGTDTQYF. The CDR3 region has the DNA TGTGCCAGCAGCTTGGCACTAGCGGGCACAGATACGCAGTATTTT.

This clone showed up just a few times. The chain is built from TRBV15 and TRBJ1-1, with D possibly matching TRBD1 (6 bases). The CDR3 is 15 amino acids. V dropped 1 base and J dropped 3 bases, with 12 bases sitting between them. Germline CDR1 LNHNV, CDR2 YYDKDF (reference sequence). The CDR3 loop is CATSRGQGRDTEAFF. CDR3 bases: TGTGCCACCAGCAGAGGGCAGGGGAGGGACACTGAAGCTTTCTTT.

Note on this clone: Distinct nucleotide sequences in the sample also encode this CDR3. V and J are TRBV5-1 and TRBJ2-3, with D unclear. From germline, CDR1 is SGHRS and CDR2 YFSETQ. The CDR3 has 12 residues. The V gene lost 0 bases and the J gene lost 4 bases, with 3 bases spanning the gap. This chain's CDR3 is CASSLASDTQYF. Written as DNA, the CDR3 is TGCGCCAGCAGCTTGGCTTCAGATACGCAGTATTTT. Full variable domain (remainder filled in from reference TRBV5-1 and TRBJ2-3): KAGVTQTPRYLIKTRGQQVTLSCSPISGHRSVSWYQQTPGQGLQFLFEYFSETQRNKGNFPGRFSGRQFSNSRSEMNVSTLELGDSALYLCASSLASDTQYFGPGTRLTVL.

The count of this clone is one. The V and J genes are TRBV5-6 and TRBJ2-3; 8 bases match TRBD2. Germline CDR1 and CDR2: SGHDT and YYEEEE. V gave up 4 bases and J gave up 5 bases; unmatched junction bases: 12. This CDR3 spans 16 amino acids. This chain's CDR3 is CASSPGGGVRGDTQYF. The CDR3 bases are TGTGCCAGCAGCCCCGGGGGGGGAGTACGGGGAGATACGCAGTATTTT.

The gene calls are TRBV30 and TRBJ2-1, with D perhaps TRBD2 (5 bases). The CDR3 is 14 amino acids. Germline CDR1 reads GTSNPN; CDR2 reads SVGIG (reference sequence). V lost 4 bases and J lost 3, with 13 bases in between. CDR3 amino acids: CAWTLRGLYNEQFF. Written as DNA, the CDR3 is TGTGCCTGGACCCTTCGGGGTCTCTACAATGAGCAGTTCTTC.

The CDR3 loop reads CATRQFIDKNIQYF. CDR3 nucleotide sequence: TGTGCCACCAGGCAGTTCATCGACAAAAACATTCAGTACTTC. This chain uses TRBV6-1 with TRBJ2-4; D unclear. The CDR3 covers 14 residues. V lost 10 bases and J 3 bases, leaving 16 bases between the germline ends. CDR1 and CDR2 (germline): MNHNS, SASEGT.

This clone was observed a few times. The gene calls are TRBV5-4 and TRBJ1-2, with D maybe TRBD1 (5 bases). V lost 1 base and J 4 bases, leaving 14 bases between the germline ends. This CDR3 region has 15 residues. From germline, CDR1 is SGHNT and CDR2 YYREEE (reference sequence). The CDR3 here is CASSLSGYLSYGYTF. DNA for the CDR3: TGTGCCAGCAGCTTGTCAGGGTACCTGAGCTATGGCTACACCTTC. The whole variable domain, filled in from reference TRBV5-4 and TRBJ1-2, reads ETGVTQSPTHLIKTRGQQVTLRCSSQSGHNTVSWYQQALGQGPQFIFQYYREEENGRGNFPPRFSGLQFPNYSSELNVNALELDDSALYLCASSLSGYLSYGYTFGSGTRLTVV.

About this clone itself: This sample also contains other DNA sequences that code for the same CDR3. The chain has TRBV6-6 and TRBJ2-1, with TRBD2 matching 11 bases. J lost 3 bases, V lost 2 bases, and 0 bases had no gene match. This CDR3 contains 15 residues. CDR1 MNHNY and CDR2 SVGAGI come from the germline V gene (reference sequence). In DNA form, the CDR3 reads TGTGCCAGCAGTTACGGGACTAGCGGCTACAATGAGCAGTTCTTC. This encodes CASSYGTSGYNEQFF.